The 27 T cell receptor beta chains below were found in one sample sequenced in a study of yellow fever vaccine responses in identical twins. Each CDR3 protein gets one entry after TCRdb re-called the RT-PCR reads with MiXCR. Of 4,500 to 6,500 distinct CDR3 sequences in the sample, around 86% are singletons; the top ten hold over 2.5%. Sequenced here: T cells from blood (PBMCs), unsorted or a sorted subset (not recorded which), sampled before or after yellow fever vaccination (not recorded which). The source of these receptors is a woman younger than 30 who received the yellow fever vaccine.

This clonotype was observed a single time. The J gene is TRBJ2-7, the V gene TRBV18, with D unclear. The CDR3 sequence is 16 residues long. The V gene's germline CDR1 is KGHSH and CDR2 LQKENI. Between the trimmed V and J ends, which lost 5 bases and 2 bases, there was a span of 19 bases. Here the CDR3 reads CASSSLPWPLTYEQYF. CDR3 in DNA: TGTGCCAGCTCATCTCTCCCCTGGCCCCTCACCTACGAGCAGTACTTC.

The V gene is TRBV5-4, the J gene TRBJ2-3, with D unclear. Trimming pared 0 bases from V and 10 bases from J, leaving 12 bases between. CDR1 and CDR2 (germline): SGHNT, YYREEE (reference sequence). The CDR3 contains 13 residues. The DNA of the CDR3 is TGTGCCAGCAGCTTGGTGACCCTCGAGGCGCAGTATTTT. It is translated as CASSLVTLEAQYF. The full variable domain, its missing parts supplied by reference TRBV5-4 and TRBJ2-3, is ETGVTQSPTHLIKTRGQQVTLRCSSQSGHNTVSWYQQALGQGPQFIFQYYREEENGRGNFPPRFSGLQFPNYSSELNVNALELDDSALYLCASSLVTLEAQYFGPGTRLTVL.

This clonotype was observed a few times. This sequence joins TRBV4-2 and TRBJ2-1; tentative D call: TRBD1 (6 bases). Trimming left V 4 bases short and J 5 bases short, with 15 bases between. The CDR3 extends over 15 amino acids. The germline gives CDR1 LGHNA, CDR2 YNFKEQ. This chain's CDR3 is CASSPTRGKDNEQFF. CDR3 DNA sequence: TGTGCCAGCAGCCCAACCAGGGGTAAGGACAATGAGCAGTTCTTC.

The chain employs TRBV12-3 or TRBV12-4 and TRBJ2-5, with TRBD1 matching 8 bases. This CDR3 is 14 amino acids long. After removal of 6 bases from V and 5 bases from J, the junction contained 8 bases not matched to a gene. This CDR3 reads CASRGQGPGETQYF. The CDR3 coding sequence is TGTGCCAGCAGAGGACAGGGACCAGGGGAGACCCAGTACTTC.

The chain combines TRBV29-1 with TRBJ1-2; 12 bases are shared with TRBD1. In germline, CDR1 is SQVTM, CDR2 ANQGSEA. The J segment lost 8 bases and the V segment lost 7 bases, leaving 8 bases of the junction unmatched. This CDR3 comprises 13 residues. The DNA of the CDR3 is TGCAGCGCCCGGGACAGGGGGCTCGGGGGCTACACCTTC. Translating gives CSARDRGLGGYTF.

In its sample, this clonotype was seen a few times. V gene TRBV27 combines with J gene TRBJ2-7; TRBD2 might be the D (5 bases). The ends were cut back, 0 bases at V and 4 bases at J, with 10 bases in the middle. The CDR3 length is 14 residues. Germline V gene lookup returns CDR1 MNHEY and CDR2 SMNVEV (reference sequence). In DNA, the CDR3 is TGTGCCAGCAGTTTATCGCGAGGCGGGTACGAGCAGTACTTC. Translation: CASSLSRGGYEQYF.

V is TRBV12-3 or TRBV12-4 and J is TRBJ2-3; a possible D gene is TRBD2 (6 bases). This CDR3 contains 12 residues. V lost 3 bases to trimming and J lost 11 bases, with 12 bases between them. The CDR3 DNA reads TGTGCCAGCAGTTTTGGGGGGAGTCTGCAGTATTTT. Protein product: CASSFGGSLQYF.

V gene TRBV28 combines with J gene TRBJ2-4; D call uncertain. Per the germline V gene, CDR1 is MDHEN and CDR2 is SYDVKM. The CDR3 contains 15 residues. With 3 bases removed from V and 0 bases from J, the gap between germline ends came to 9 bases. The CDR3 nucleotides read TGTGCCAGCAGTTTTCGATCGGTAGCCAAAAACATTCAGTACTTC. Amino acids: CASSFRSVAKNIQYF.

V is TRBV20-1 and J is TRBJ2-7, with 9 positions matching TRBD1. With 0 bases clipped from V and 1 base from J, the junction kept 4 bases outside the gene matches. Germline CDR1 and CDR2: DFQATT and SNEGSKA (reference sequence). The CDR3 consists of 15 residues. The CDR3 DNA reads as TGCAGTGCTAGAGATAGGACAGGGGTATCCTACGAGCAGTACTTC. Protein sequence: CSARDRTGVSYEQYF.

The chain employs TRBV5-1 and TRBJ1-1; TRBD1 aligns across 8 bases. CDR1 is SGHRS, CDR2 YFSETQ, per germline. The length of the CDR3 is 14 residues. V shed 2 bases, J shed 1 base, and the junction held 1 base outside the gene matches. CDR3 in DNA: TGCGCCAGCAGCTTCCAGGGGGCGAACACTGAAGCTTTCTTT. Its translation: CASSFQGANTEAFF.

The genes are TRBV23-1 and TRBJ2-2; weak D call: TRBD2 (6 bases). TRBV23-1 is assigned to the ORF class and has an uncertain function. The CDR3 has 13 amino acids. V lost 4 bases and J lost 5, with 8 bases in between. CDR3 bases: TGCGCCAGCAGTCCCCGGGAGACCGGGGAGCTGTTTTTT. Its translation: CASSPRETGELFF.

This rearrangement joins TRBV29-1 to TRBJ1-5, with D perhaps matching TRBD1 (5 bases). The length of the CDR3 is 14 residues. V shed 6 bases and J shed 3 bases, with 15 bases lying between them. Germline lookup yields CDR1 SQVTM and CDR2 ANQGSEA. The CDR3 nucleotides read TGCAGCGTCGGGGACGACGGGCTCAATCAGCCCCAGCATTTT. Protein product: CSVGDDGLNQPQHF.

The chain combines TRBV20-1 with TRBJ1-3; 8 positions agree with TRBD1. Germline V gives CDR1 DFQATT, CDR2 SNEGSKA (reference sequence). V was pared by 6 bases and J by 2 bases, with 6 bases of the junction left unmatched. The CDR3 totals 14 residues. The CDR3 region is CSAAQGGPGNTIYF. CDR3 DNA sequence: TGCAGTGCAGCACAGGGGGGTCCTGGAAACACCATATATTTT.

The genes are TRBV7-2 and TRBJ1-2; D perhaps matches TRBD1 (6 bases). Looked up from germline, CDR1 is SGHTA and CDR2 is FQGNSA. This CDR3 contains 14 residues. V was shortened by 3 bases and J by 2 bases, with 10 bases between the two germline ends. As DNA, the CDR3 is TGTGCCAGCAGCTTCACAGGGTACAACTATGGCTACACCTTC. Translating gives CASSFTGYNYGYTF. The full variable domain, completed using reference TRBV7-2 and TRBJ1-2, is GAGVSQSPSNKVTEKGKDVELRCDPISGHTALYWYRQSLGQGLEFLIYFQGNSAPDKSGLPSDRFSAERTGGSVSTLTIQRTQQEDSAVYLCASSFTGYNYGYTFGSGTRLTVV.

The chain uses TRBV7-1 and TRBJ2-1; 7 bases map to TRBD2. TRBV7-1 is treated as an ORF (open reading frame) with a function not yet certain. J lost 8 bases, V lost 6 bases, and 10 bases had no gene match. The CDR3 has 14 amino acids. The CDR3 region has the DNA TGTGCCAGCAGTTCCAGGACTAGATGGGATGAGCAGTTCTTC. It is translated as CASSSRTRWDEQFF.

This chain connects TRBV30 to TRBJ2-2; either TRBD1 or TRBD2 may supply D (5 bases each). The CDR3 extends over 15 amino acids. V gave up 0 bases and J gave up 5 bases, with 13 bases separating them. In germline, CDR1 is GTSNPN, CDR2 SVGIG (reference sequence). The CDR3 loop reads CAWSVRGRRTGELFF. CDR3 in DNA: TGTGCCTGGAGTGTACGGGGCAGAAGGACCGGGGAGCTGTTTTTT. The full variable domain, with the rest looked up from reference TRBV30 and TRBJ2-2, is SQTIHQWPATLVQPVGSPLSLECTVEGTSNPNLYWYRQAAGRGLQLLFYSVGIGQISSEVPQNLSASRPQDRQFILSSKKLLLSDSGFYLCAWSVRGRRTGELFFGEGSRLTVL.

In regard to this clonotype: A junction end diverges from the germline sequence, so it may reflect a read error. This chain connects TRBV7-7 to TRBJ2-3; D gene unclear. This CDR3 is built from 15 residues. The germline V gene encodes CDR1 SSHAT and CDR2 FNYEAQ (reference sequence). The CDR3 is CASSSTPLDTDTQYF. In nucleotides, the CDR3 is TGTGCTAGCAGCTCCACCCCCCTGGACACAGATACGCAGTATTTT.

The rearrangement links TRBV12-3 or TRBV12-4 to TRBJ2-3; no clear D gene. The ends were cut back, 4 bases at V and 6 bases at J, with 14 bases in the middle. The CDR3 is 14 amino acids. CDR3 sequence reads: CASSSHKGTDTQYF. The CDR3 region has the DNA TGTGCCAGCAGTTCCCACAAGGGAACGGATACGCAGTATTTT.

The chain carries TRBV6-5 and TRBJ1-2, with no clear D. This CDR3 spans 15 amino acids. Trimming took off 4 bases at V and 1 base at J, with 13 bases between the two ends. The germline CDR1 and CDR2 sequences are MNHEY and SVGAGI. The CDR3: CASSLRTSSNYGYTF. The CDR3 bases are TGTGCCAGCAGTTTGCGTACCTCAAGTAACTATGGCTACACCTTC.

The chain is built from TRBV11-1 and TRBJ2-1, with 11 nucleotides matching TRBD1. CDR3 length: 15 amino acids. Germline assignment: CDR1 SGHAT and CDR2 FQDESV (reference sequence). V lost 1 base to trimming and J lost 7 bases; unmatched junction nucleotides: 3. The CDR3 protein is CASSLGGTGGNEQFF. CDR3 DNA sequence: TGTGCCAGCAGCTTAGGAGGGACAGGGGGGAATGAGCAGTTCTTC.

This clonotype showed up just a few times. The chain links TRBV9 to TRBJ2-5; unclear D gene. Germline assignment: CDR1 SGDLS and CDR2 YYNGEE. The V gene lost 0 bases and the J gene lost 3 bases, with 9 bases spanning the gap. This CDR3 contains 14 residues. The CDR3 nucleotides read TGTGCCAGCAGCGTAGCCTCTGGGAAAGAGACCCAGTACTTC. Protein product: CASSVASGKETQYF.

This sequence joins TRBV2 and TRBJ1-1, with D perhaps TRBD1 (6 bases). The V end was cut by 6 bases, the J end by 4 bases, with 15 bases between. Germline V lookup: CDR1 SNHLY, CDR2 FYNNEI. The CDR3 covers 14 residues. The CDR3 is CASSAGLGGTEAFF. In nucleotides, the CDR3 is TGTGCCAGCAGCGCGGGACTAGGGGGCACTGAAGCTTTCTTT.

CDR3 region: CASLRDRVNTEAFF. The CDR3, as DNA: TGTGCCTCGTTGAGGGACAGGGTAAACACTGAAGCTTTCTTT. The chain recombines TRBV30 with TRBJ1-1; 9 bases align to TRBD1. The CDR3 is made up of 14 amino acids. J lost 2 bases, V lost 7 bases, and 8 bases had no gene match. Germline V lookup: CDR1 GTSNPN, CDR2 SVGIG (reference sequence).

The genes are TRBV20-1 and TRBJ1-3; D is uncertain. V was cut by 0 bases and J by 2 bases, with 8 bases left in between. This CDR3 is 14 amino acids long. Germline V CDR1 and CDR2: DFQATT, SNEGSKA (reference sequence). The CDR3 nucleotides are TGCAGTGCTAGAGAGGACCGGGCTGGAAACACCATATATTTT. This gives the protein CSAREDRAGNTIYF.

The genes are TRBV4-2 and TRBJ2-2, with 11 bases identical to TRBD2. Germline CDR1 is LGHNA and CDR2 is YNFKEQ. This CDR3 is 17 amino acids long. V was clipped by 4 bases and J by 6 bases; unmatched bases: 10. This chain's CDR3 is CASSPSGASGRSGELFF. The CDR3 DNA reads as TGTGCCAGCAGCCCCAGTGGAGCTAGCGGGAGGTCCGGGGAGCTGTTTTTT.

This clonotype was observed once. The J gene is TRBJ2-7, the V gene TRBV12-3 or TRBV12-4; D gene uncertain. The CDR3 extends over 11 amino acids. Trimming removed 2 bases at V and 3 bases at J, with 2 bases between. CDR3 DNA: TGTGCCAGCAGTTTAATCTACGAGCAGTACTTC. The encoded protein is CASSLIYEQYF.

V usage is TRBV20-1 and J usage is TRBJ2-3, with 11 bases matching TRBD2. CDR3 length equals 15 residues. Germline CDR1 and CDR2: DFQATT and SNEGSKA (reference sequence). V shed 5 bases and J 3 bases; nucleotides not matched to a gene: 7. CDR3 in amino acids: CSAETSGGRTDTQYF. Written as DNA, the CDR3 is TGCAGTGCTGAAACTAGCGGGGGAAGGACAGATACGCAGTATTTT.